This T cell receptor (beta chain) was sequenced in a study of control samples from healthy donors and cancer patients. The assay was immunoSEQ multiplex PCR, and TCRdb's table has in-frame clones only and misses some. The sample records more than 150,000 clones, nearly 95% being singletons. CDR3 size: 14 residues. V shed 4 bases and J 4 bases; nucleotides not matched to a gene: 4. Germline loops: CDR1 LGHDT, CDR2 YNNKEL (reference sequence). The chain employs TRBV3-1 (or the pseudogene TRBV3-2) and TRBJ2-3, with 8 positions matching TRBD1. The sequence was collected from a man in his forties or fifties in good health. The specimen was blood. CDR3 amino acids: CASSPRTGPDTQYF. For the CDR3, the DNA is TGTGCCAGCAGCCCCCGGACAGGGCCAGATACGCAGTATTTT.